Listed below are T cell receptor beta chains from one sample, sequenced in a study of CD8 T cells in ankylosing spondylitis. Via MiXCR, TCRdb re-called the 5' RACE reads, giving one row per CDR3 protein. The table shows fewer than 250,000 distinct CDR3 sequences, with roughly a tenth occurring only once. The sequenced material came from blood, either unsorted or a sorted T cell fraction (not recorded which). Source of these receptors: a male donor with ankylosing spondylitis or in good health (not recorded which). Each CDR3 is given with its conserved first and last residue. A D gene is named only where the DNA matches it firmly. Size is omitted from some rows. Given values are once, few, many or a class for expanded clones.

DNA: TGCAGTGCTAGAACTGCCGGCAGTCCCCGAAACACCATATATTTT; CDR3: CSARTAGSPRNTIYF; J: TRBJ1-3; D: NA; size: NA; V: TRBV20-1
DNA: TGTGCCAGCACCGGATGGGGGAACACTGAAGCTTTCTTT; CDR3: CASTGWGNTEAFF; J: TRBJ1-1; D: NA; size: many; V: TRBV12-3/TRBV12-4
DNA: TGTGCCAGCAGTTTGACGGGGTTCTCCTACAATGAGCAGTTCTTC; CDR3: CASSLTGFSYNEQFF; J: TRBJ2-1; D: NA; size: many; V: TRBV27
DNA: TGTGCCAGCTCTTCTTCCCTTAGCGTCAAGATCAGCTCCTACAATGAGCAGTTCTTC; CDR3: CASSSSLSVKISSYNEQFF; J: TRBJ2-1; D: NA; size: many; V: TRBV11-2
DNA: TGTGCCAGCAGCCAAGAAAATGAGCAGTTCTTC; CDR3: CASSQENEQFF; J: TRBJ2-1; D: NA; size: many; V: TRBV5-1
DNA: TGTGCCAGCAGTGAAGTGGTCTCCCTGAACACTGAAGCTTTCTTT; CDR3: CASSEVVSLNTEAFF; J: TRBJ1-1; D: NA; size: many; V: TRBV6-1
DNA: TGTGCCAGCAGCCCTACAGGGGCCCGTGGCTACACCTTC; CDR3: CASSPTGARGYTF; J: TRBJ1-2; D: TRBD1; size: many; V: TRBV7-2
DNA: TGCAGCGGTAGGGGGCAGGACGGTGAAAAACTGTTTTTT; CDR3: CSGRGQDGEKLFF; J: TRBJ1-4; D: TRBD1; size: many; V: TRBV29-1
DNA: TGTGCCAGCAGTGAAACAACCCTTGGGGTGGAGACCCAGTACTTC; CDR3: CASSETTLGVETQYF; J: TRBJ2-5; D: NA; size: NA; V: TRBV6-1
DNA: TGTGCCAGCAGCTTTCAGGGGGCGAGGACTGAAGCTTTCTTT; CDR3: CASSFQGARTEAFF; J: TRBJ1-1; D: TRBD1; size: NA; V: TRBV7-8
DNA: TGTGCCATCAGTGTTGGGACACCCCAAGAGACCCAGTACTTC; CDR3: CAISVGTPQETQYF; J: TRBJ2-5; D: NA; size: many; V: TRBV10-3
DNA: TGTGCCTGGAGTGACCCGAGCTCCTACAATGAGCAGTTCTTC; CDR3: CAWSDPSSYNEQFF; J: TRBJ2-1; D: NA; size: many; V: TRBV30
DNA: TGTGCCAGCAGCGTCTGGGACAGGTCCTACGAGCAGTACTTC; CDR3: CASSVWDRSYEQYF; J: TRBJ2-7; D: TRBD1; size: NA; V: TRBV9
DNA: TGTGCCAGTAGTATGGAGACTAGCGGGGGAGAGACCCAGTACTTC; CDR3: CASSMETSGGETQYF; J: TRBJ2-5; D: TRBD2; size: NA; V: TRBV19
DNA: TGTGCCAGCAGCCCTCTTCCAGGCTCCTACAATGAGCAGTTCTTC; CDR3: CASSPLPGSYNEQFF; J: TRBJ2-1; D: NA; size: many; V: TRBV27
DNA: TGTGCCAGCCGAGTGGACGGATCCGTCCCGAACACTGAAGCTTTCTTT; CDR3: CASRVDGSVPNTEAFF; J: TRBJ1-1; D: NA; size: many; V: TRBV6-1
DNA: TGTGCCAGCAGTTTGTTGGAGTGGTTGGGCACTGAAGCTTTCTTT; CDR3: CASSLLEWLGTEAFF; J: TRBJ1-1; D: NA; size: few; V: TRBV12-3/TRBV12-4
DNA: TGTGCCAGCAGCTTGGAAGAGAGCTACGAGCAGTACTTC; CDR3: CASSLEESYEQYF; J: TRBJ2-7; D: NA; size: NA; V: TRBV7-9
DNA: TGTGCCAGCAGCCCCCCTCTGGGACAGGGGGGAGAGACCCTCGTATCTTTCCATAATTCACCCCTCCACTTT; CDR3: CASSPPLGQGGETLVSFHNSPLHF; J: TRBJ1-6; D: TRBD1; size: NA; V: TRBV3-1
DNA: TGTGCCATTTCGGAGGGTTTATTAAGCGGTGGGGCCAACGTCCTGACTTTC; CDR3: CAISEGLLSGGANVLTF; J: TRBJ2-6; D: NA; size: NA; V: TRBV10-3
DNA: TGCGCCAGCAGCAAAACAGGGGAGGCCTACAATGAGCAGTTCTTC; CDR3: CASSKTGEAYNEQFF; J: TRBJ2-1; D: NA; size: many; V: TRBV5-1
DNA: TGCGCCAGCAGTCGCCAGGGGGGCCAAGAGACCCAGTACTTC; CDR3: CASSRQGGQETQYF; J: TRBJ2-5; D: NA; size: many; V: TRBV4-1
DNA: TGCAGTGCTAGTACTAGCGCGTTTACCGGGGAGCTGTTTTTT; CDR3: CSASTSAFTGELFF; J: TRBJ2-2; D: TRBD2; size: many; V: TRBV20-1
DNA: TGCGCCAGCAGCCAAGTAGGACGGGGGGCCAATGAGCAGTTCTTC; CDR3: CASSQVGRGANEQFF; J: TRBJ2-1; D: NA; size: NA; V: TRBV4-1
DNA: TGCGCCAGCAGGAGGACAGGGACCTCACCCCTCCACTTT; CDR3: CASRRTGTSPLHF; J: TRBJ1-6; D: TRBD1; size: many; V: TRBV5-1
DNA: TGTGCCAGTATTGGGACAGGGATAGGAAACACCATATATTTT; CDR3: CASIGTGIGNTIYF; J: TRBJ1-3; D: TRBD1; size: many; V: TRBV19
DNA: TGTGCCACCACCATCTTAGCGGGAGTACAAAGCGGGGAGCTGTTTTTT; CDR3: CATTILAGVQSGELFF; J: TRBJ2-2; D: TRBD2; size: few; V: TRBV15
DNA: TGCGCCCGACAACCGTTGGGACCTCCATCAACTGAAGCTTTCTTT; CDR3: CARQPLGPPSTEAFF; J: TRBJ1-1; D: NA; size: NA; V: TRBV10-1
DNA: TGTGCCAGCAGTTTATCTCCAGGCGTGAATTCACCCCTCCACTTT; CDR3: CASSLSPGVNSPLHF; J: TRBJ1-6; D: NA; size: few; V: TRBV27
DNA: TGTGCCAGCAGCTTAGGGGACGCGCAAAATGAGCAGTTCTTC; CDR3: CASSLGDAQNEQFF; J: TRBJ2-1; D: NA; size: many; V: TRBV7-2
DNA: TGTGCCAGCAGCCAAGACCATTATGAGCAGTACTTC; CDR3: CASSQDHYEQYF; J: TRBJ2-7; D: NA; size: few; V: TRBV3-1
DNA: TGCGCCAGCAGCTTCTCTCAGGGTGGCAACTATGGCTACACCTTC; CDR3: CASSFSQGGNYGYTF; J: TRBJ1-2; D: NA; size: many; V: TRBV5-1
DNA: TGTGCCAGCAGCTCACAGGGGACCCCCTACGAGCAGTACTTC; CDR3: CASSSQGTPYEQYF; J: TRBJ2-7; D: TRBD1; size: many; V: TRBV7-6
DNA: TGTGCCAGCGGCAACAGGGGCTTTCGCACAGATACGCAGTATTTT; CDR3: CASGNRGFRTDTQYF; J: TRBJ2-3; D: TRBD1; size: many; V: TRBV6-2/TRBV6-3
DNA: TGTGCCAGCAGCTTAAGGGTGCAGACGAACACCGGGGAGCTGTTTTTT; CDR3: CASSLRVQTNTGELFF; J: TRBJ2-2; D: NA; size: many; V: TRBV7-2
DNA: TGTGCCAGCTCACCAGAGACAGGGATCCACGAGCAGTACTTC; CDR3: CASSPETGIHEQYF; J: TRBJ2-7; D: TRBD1; size: many; V: TRBV18
DNA: TGTGCCAGCAGCCCGGGGCCTCAAGCACACTACGAGCAGTACTTC; CDR3: CASSPGPQAHYEQYF; J: TRBJ2-7; D: NA; size: few; V: TRBV7-8
DNA: TGCAGTGCTAGAGGAAGTACGGGGGACAGGGGTGAAAAACTGTTTTTT; CDR3: CSARGSTGDRGEKLFF; J: TRBJ1-4; D: TRBD1; size: many; V: TRBV20-1
DNA: TGCGCCAGCACCAAGATTACGAACACCGGGGAGCTGTTTTTT; CDR3: CASTKITNTGELFF; J: TRBJ2-2; D: NA; size: many; V: TRBV5-1
DNA: TGTGCCAGCAGCTTGTTGTCACCATCGGGGGCCACTGAAGCTTTCTTT; CDR3: CASSLLSPSGATEAFF; J: TRBJ1-1; D: NA; size: NA; V: TRBV5-5
DNA: TGCGCCAGCAGCCGTAGACACCCCTACGAGCAGTACTTC; CDR3: CASSRRHPYEQYF; J: TRBJ2-7; D: NA; size: many; V: TRBV4-1
DNA: TGTGCCAGCAGCCAAGGACAGGTCTACACCTACGAGCAGTACTTC; CDR3: CASSQGQVYTYEQYF; J: TRBJ2-7; D: NA; size: many; V: TRBV3-1
DNA: TGCGCCAGCAGACCTAGACTAGCGAACTCCTACAATGAGCAGTTCTTC; CDR3: CASRPRLANSYNEQFF; J: TRBJ2-1; D: TRBD2; size: many; V: TRBV5-1
DNA: TGTGCCAGCAGCTTCAGGCTCACTGAAGCTTTCTTT; CDR3: CASSFRLTEAFF; J: TRBJ1-1; D: NA; size: NA; V: TRBV5-6
DNA: TGTGCTAGTGGTTTGGGGGCCCTCCAAGAGACCCAGTACTTC; CDR3: CASGLGALQETQYF; J: TRBJ2-5; D: NA; size: many; V: TRBV12-5
DNA: TGCAGTGCTAGAGATGGTGGGACAGGCGGAAACACCATATATTTT; CDR3: CSARDGGTGGNTIYF; J: TRBJ1-3; D: TRBD1; size: many; V: TRBV20-1
DNA: TGCGCCAGCAGCTTGGAGATAGCGGGGAATGAGCAGTTCTTC; CDR3: CASSLEIAGNEQFF; J: TRBJ2-1; D: TRBD2; size: NA; V: TRBV5-1
DNA: TGCAGCGGGCAGGGGAACAATGAGCAGTTCTTC; CDR3: CSGQGNNEQFF; J: TRBJ2-1; D: NA; size: many; V: TRBV29-1
DNA: TGCAGTGCTATTAGCGGTCGCTCCTACAATGAGCAGTTCTTC; CDR3: CSAISGRSYNEQFF; J: TRBJ2-1; D: NA; size: many; V: TRBV20-1
DNA: TGTGCCAGCAGTTTAGTAGTAAGCAATCAGCCCCAGCATTTT; CDR3: CASSLVVSNQPQHF; J: TRBJ1-5; D: NA; size: many; V: TRBV12-3/TRBV12-4
DNA: TGCAGTGCTAGAGTTCTAGCGGGCCTCTACGAGCAGTACTTC; CDR3: CSARVLAGLYEQYF; J: TRBJ2-7; D: TRBD2; size: many; V: TRBV20-1
DNA: TGTGCCAGCAGCCCCGGGACCGTATTGAACACTGAAGCTTTCTTT; CDR3: CASSPGTVLNTEAFF; J: TRBJ1-1; D: NA; size: many; V: TRBV5-6
DNA: TGTGCCAGCAGCTTTTCCGGACAGGGGGGCTCGAGCAATCAGCCCCAGCATTTT; CDR3: CASSFSGQGGSSNQPQHF; J: TRBJ1-5; D: TRBD1; size: few; V: TRBV7-2
DNA: TGTGCCAGCAGTCCCGGACGTGGGAACACCATATATTTT; CDR3: CASSPGRGNTIYF; J: TRBJ1-3; D: NA; size: many; V: TRBV12-3/TRBV12-4
DNA: TGTGCCAGCAGCTTAGCTCTAGCGGGGGCCAACACAGATACGCAGTATTTT; CDR3: CASSLALAGANTDTQYF; J: TRBJ2-3; D: TRBD2; size: few; V: TRBV7-2